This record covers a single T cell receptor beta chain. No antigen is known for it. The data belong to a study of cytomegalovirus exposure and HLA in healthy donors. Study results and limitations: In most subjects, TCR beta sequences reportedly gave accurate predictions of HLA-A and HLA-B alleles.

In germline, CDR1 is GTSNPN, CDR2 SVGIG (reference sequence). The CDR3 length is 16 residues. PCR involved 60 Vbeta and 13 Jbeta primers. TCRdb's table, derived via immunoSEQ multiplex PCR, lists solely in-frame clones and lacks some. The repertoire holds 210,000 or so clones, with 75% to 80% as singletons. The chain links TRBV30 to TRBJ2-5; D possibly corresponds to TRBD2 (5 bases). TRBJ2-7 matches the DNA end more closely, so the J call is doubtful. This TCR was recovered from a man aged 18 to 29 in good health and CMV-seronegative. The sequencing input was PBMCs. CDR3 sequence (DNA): TGTGCCTGGACCTCCGGGCGTGGCGGAGGAACCTACGAGCAGTACTTC. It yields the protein CAWTSGRGGGTYEQYF.